Reported below is one TCR beta chain. Under the authors' procedure: Amplification with reference gene primers provided the estimates of nucleated cell counts. Using immunoSEQ multiplex PCR, the repertoire was profiled, and TCRdb retains in-frame clones only, with some absent. The V and J calls and clone size were taken over from that table, and D and trimming were inferred from the DNA. The profile covers fewer than 200,000 clones, with 90% appearing a single time and about 0.54% taken by the ten largest. CDR1 is KGHSH and CDR2 is LQKENI in the germline V gene. The CDR3 covers 13 residues. Trimming took 4 bases from V and 6 from J; bases not matched to a gene: 5. This sample is drawn from a study of blood T cell repertoires in COVID-19. Study-level information: The study drew acute and convalescent COVID-19 samples from the United States, Italy and Spain. PBMCs, B-cell-depleted T cells, or T cells were the source of the cDNA or gDNA that made up the material.

The source material was peripheral blood. This receptor was obtained from a man aged 45-60 years with acute or convalescent COVID-19. The chain links TRBV18 to TRBJ1-2, with 7 bases aligning to TRBD1. CDR3 loop: CASSQGQQDGYTF. The CDR3 bases are TGTGCCAGCTCACAGGGACAGCAGGATGGCTACACCTTC.